A single sample gave rise to the 30 T cell receptor beta chains below, sequenced in a study of blood T cell repertoires in COVID-19. Data came from immunoSEQ multiplex PCR; TCRdb stores just in-frame clones and leaves some out. Of approximately 260,000 clones in the sample, approximately 90% were seen once. What was sequenced was peripheral blood. All receptors come from a woman aged 40 to 50 with acute or convalescent COVID-19.

This clone was seen a single time. The chain joins TRBV5-1 to TRBJ1-1, with D unclear. The CDR3 length is 14 residues. Germline assignment: CDR1 SGHRS and CDR2 YFSETQ. The ends were cut back, 0 bases at V and 0 bases at J, with 6 bases in the middle. This chain's CDR3 is CASSLDSLNTEAFF. DNA of the CDR3: TGCGCCAGCAGCTTGGACAGTTTGAACACTGAAGCTTTCTTT.

The V call is TRBV5-6, the J call TRBJ1-5; D is uncertain. Trimming shortened V by 5 bases and J by 2 bases, and 17 bases separated the two germline ends. The CDR3 loop spans 16 amino acids. The germline CDR1 and CDR2 sequences are SGHDT and YYEEEE. CDR3: CASSIAGSWGNQPQHF. The CDR3 DNA is TGTGCCAGCAGTATCGCTGGGAGTTGGGGCAATCAGCCCCAGCATTTT.

CDR3 nucleotides: TGTGCTAGTGCAGAAAGAAATGAAAAACTGTTTTTT. It yields the protein CASAERNEKLFF. The rearrangement uses TRBV12-5 and TRBJ1-4; D is undetermined. Germline values: CDR1 LGHNT, CDR2 FRNRAP. The CDR3 sequence is 12 residues long. Trimming left V 7 bases short and J 5 bases short, with 8 bases between. The variable domain in full, with the rest retrieved from reference TRBV12-5 and TRBJ1-4, is DARVTQTPRHKVTEMGQEVTMRCQPILGHNTVFWYRQTMMQGLELLAYFRNRAPLDDSGMPKDRFSAEMPDATLATLKIQPSEPRDSAVYFCASAERNEKLFFGSGTQLSVL.

This chain joins TRBV6-6 and TRBJ1-5; 9 bases agree with TRBD1. The ends lost 4 bases at V and 5 bases at J; junction bases unmatched: 9. Germline CDR1 and CDR2: MNHNY and SVGAGI (reference sequence). The CDR3 extends over 16 amino acids. CDR3 sequence reads: CASSSWTGDNYQPQHF. As DNA, the CDR3 is TGTGCCAGCAGTTCCTGGACAGGGGACAACTATCAGCCCCAGCATTTT.

The chain couples TRBV5-5 to TRBJ1-3; D not certain. Trimming pared 1 base from V and 2 bases from J, leaving 10 bases between. Germline CDR1 SGHKS, CDR2 YYEKEE (reference sequence). The CDR3 spans 15 residues. CDR3: CASSLSSLAGNTIYF. In nucleotides, the CDR3 is TGTGCCAGCAGCTTGTCGAGCCTGGCTGGAAACACCATATATTTT.

V is TRBV5-1 and J is TRBJ1-2; perhaps TRBD1 as D (6 bases). Trimming pared 3 bases from V and 8 bases from J, leaving 14 bases between. Germline CDR1 SGHRS, CDR2 YFSETQ. This CDR3 has 13 residues. The CDR3 region is CASSYGQSDGYTF. CDR3 nucleotide sequence: TGCGCCAGCAGCTATGGACAGAGTGACGGCTACACCTTC.

The rearrangement uses TRBV5-4 and TRBJ1-4; the match to TRBD1 covers 8 bases. The CDR3 spans 15 residues. Trimming cost V 0 bases and J 4 bases; bases outside gene matches: 2. CDR1 is SGHNT and CDR2 is YYREEE in the germline V gene (reference sequence). The CDR3 region has the DNA TGTGCCAGCAGCTTGGGCGGACAGGGTAATGAAAAACTGTTTTTT. Its translation is CASSLGGQGNEKLFF.

The chain couples TRBV19 to TRBJ1-2; 12 nucleotides match TRBD1. Germline V CDR1 and CDR2: LNHDA, SQIVND (reference sequence). The CDR3 covers 15 residues. J gave up 8 bases and V 5 bases, and 9 bases lay outside the gene matches. In DNA, the CDR3 is TGTGCCAGTAGTTCAGCGGGACAGGGGGCCTGGGGCTACACCTTC. Amino acid sequence: CASSSAGQGAWGYTF. Full variable domain (missing parts from reference TRBV19 and TRBJ1-2): DGGITQSPKYLFRKEGQNVTLSCEQNLNHDAMYWYRQDPGQGLRLIYYSQIVNDFQKGDIAEGYSVSREKKESFPLTVTSAQKNPTAFYLCASSSAGQGAWGYTFGSGTRLTVV.

V usage is TRBV6-2 or TRBV6-3 and J usage is TRBJ2-4; unclear D gene. V was trimmed by 2 bases and J by 9 bases, leaving 8 bases between them. The CDR3 is 12 amino acids. The germline V gene encodes CDR1 MNHEY and CDR2 SVGEGT. CDR3 coding DNA: TGTGCCAGCAGTTACGGAAGGAGCATTCAGTACTTC. This sequence encodes CASSYGRSIQYF.

This sequence joins TRBV6-5 and TRBJ2-7; 8 positions match TRBD1. J gave up 1 base and V 7 bases, and 6 bases lay outside the gene matches. CDR1 MNHEY and CDR2 SVGAGI come from the germline V gene. The length of the CDR3 is 14 residues. CDR3 sequence reads: CASTRDRLSYEQYV. Written as DNA, the CDR3 is TGTGCCAGCACCCGGGACAGGTTGTCCTACGAGCAGTACGTC.

The chain employs TRBV10-1 and TRBJ2-1; 11 bases are a match to TRBD2. The V segment lost 6 bases and the J segment 4 bases; nucleotides outside the gene matches: 8. CDR1 and CDR2 (germline): WNHNN, SYGVQD (reference sequence). The CDR3 is made up of 16 amino acids. CDR3 in DNA: TGCGCCAGCAGACCCACTAGCGGGGGTATATACAATGAGCAGTTCTTC. This gives the protein CASRPTSGGIYNEQFF.

This chain connects TRBV7-2 to TRBJ1-5, with D hard to call. The CDR3 covers 14 residues. Germline V lookup: CDR1 SGHTA, CDR2 FQGNSA. The V end lost 1 base, the J end lost 0 bases, and 4 bases lay between the germline ends. The CDR3 nucleotides are TGTGCCAGCAGCTTAGGCTATAGCAATCAGCCCCAGCATTTT. It is translated as CASSLGYSNQPQHF.

The V gene is TRBV19, the J gene TRBJ2-5; TRBD1 aligns across 11 bases. CDR1 and CDR2 (germline): LNHDA, SQIVND (reference sequence). The junction had 2 bases not matched to a gene; V was cut back by 4 bases and J by 1 base. The CDR3 runs to 15 residues. This CDR3 is CASSRDRGVQETQYF. The CDR3 DNA sequence: TGTGCCAGTAGTAGGGACAGGGGGGTCCAAGAGACCCAGTACTTC.

The rearrangement links TRBV30 to TRBJ1-5; maybe TRBD1 (5 bases). Germline CDR1 and CDR2: GTSNPN and SVGIG (reference sequence). V lost 3 bases, J lost 5 bases, and 14 bases lay in between. The CDR3 runs to 14 residues. CDR3 coding DNA: TGTGCCTGGAGCGAGAGCCAGGGCCATCAGCCCCAGCATTTT. Protein sequence: CAWSESQGHQPQHF.

The chain uses TRBV21-1 and TRBJ1-1. TRBV21-1 is a pseudogene. This CDR3 region has 11 residues. The DNA of the CDR3 is TGTGCCAGCAGCAAATTCTCTGAAGCTTTCTTT. Protein sequence: CASSKFSEAFF.

V and J are TRBV2 and TRBJ2-5, with D possibly being TRBD1 (6 bases). The germline gives CDR1 SNHLY, CDR2 FYNNEI. The CDR3 length is 13 residues. V lost 3 bases and J lost 2, with 7 bases in between. CDR3 region: CASSDRGQETQYF. The DNA for the CDR3 is TGTGCCAGCAGTGACAGGGGTCAAGAGACCCAGTACTTC. Full variable domain (rest looked up from reference TRBV2 and TRBJ2-5): EPEVTQTPSHQVTQMGQEVILRCVPISNHLYFYWYRQILGQKVEFLVSFYNNEISEKSEIFDDQFSVERPDGSNFTLKIRSTKLEDSAMYFCASSDRGQETQYFGPGTRLLVL.

On this clone: This clone may be a read error of a much larger clone one base away. The chain has TRBV9 and TRBJ1-2, with TRBD1 as a possible D gene (5 bases). Germline values: CDR1 SGDLS, CDR2 YYNGEE. The CDR3 is 13 amino acids. V was trimmed by 1 base and J by 2 bases, leaving 6 bases between them. Here the CDR3 reads CASSVTGNYGYTF. CDR3 in DNA: TGTGCCAGCAGCGTAACAGGAAACTATGGCTACACCTTC.

The V call is TRBV5-1, the J call TRBJ1-1, with D tentatively TRBD1 (6 bases). The CDR3 length is 17 residues. V shed 4 bases and J shed 1 base, with 20 bases lying between them. Germline CDR1 and CDR2: SGHRS and YFSETQ. The CDR3 spells CASSLTISDRANTEAFF. The CDR3 coding sequence is TGCGCCAGCAGCCTCACAATCTCGGACAGAGCGAACACTGAAGCTTTCTTT.

The chain is built from TRBV7-9 and TRBJ2-3; the match to TRBD2 covers 7 bases. The V and J ends lost 3 bases and 4 bases, in that order; junction bases with no gene match: 10. The CDR3 spans 16 residues. Germline CDR1 is SEHNR and CDR2 is FQNEAQ (reference sequence). CDR3 nucleotide sequence: TGTGCCAGCAGCTTGTTAGCGGGTAGGGGCGCAGATACGCAGTATTTT. It translates to CASSLLAGRGADTQYF. Full variable domain (rest looked up from reference TRBV7-9 and TRBJ2-3): DTGVSQNPRHKITKRGQNVTFRCDPISEHNRLYWYRQTLGQGPEFLTYFQNEAQLEKSRLLSDRFSAERPKGSFSTLEIQRTEQGDSAMYLCASSLLAGRGADTQYFGPGTRLTVL.

The rearrangement uses TRBV19 and TRBJ1-5, with 10 bases lining up with TRBD1. After removal of 6 bases from V and 9 bases from J, the junction contained 14 bases not matched to a gene. This CDR3 contains 16 residues. Germline V lookup: CDR1 LNHDA, CDR2 SQIVND (reference sequence). The chain's CDR3 is CASSTPGTGVSRPQHF. The DNA for the CDR3 is TGTGCCAGTAGCACCCCGGGGACAGGGGTAAGTAGGCCCCAGCATTTT.

This clone was detected only a few times. The rearrangement links TRBV19 to TRBJ2-6; the D is unclear. Germline-derived CDR1 and CDR2 are LNHDA and SQIVND (reference sequence). The V and J ends lost 7 bases and 0 bases respectively, with 13 bases between them. This CDR3 comprises 16 residues. The CDR3 nucleotides read TGTGCCAGTAACAAACAGAGCCCCTCTGGGGCCAACGTCCTGACTTTC. Residues: CASNKQSPSGANVLTF.

The chain carries TRBV7-9 and TRBJ2-3, with 11 bases lining up with TRBD2. Germline V CDR1 and CDR2: SEHNR, FQNEAQ (reference sequence). J was trimmed by 7 bases and V by 0 bases; bases with no gene match: 6. The length of the CDR3 is 16 residues. CDR3 DNA sequence: TGTGCCAGCAGCTTAGCTAGCGGGGGGGCCGGGAATACGCAGTATTTT. It translates to CASSLASGGAGNTQYF. Combining the CDR3 with reference TRBV7-9 and TRBJ2-3 gives the whole variable domain DTGVSQNPRHKITKRGQNVTFRCDPISEHNRLYWYRQTLGQGPEFLTYFQNEAQLEKSRLLSDRFSAERPKGSFSTLEIQRTEQGDSAMYLCASSLASGGAGNTQYFGPGTRLTVL.

The CDR3 DNA follows: TGTGCCACCAGCAGTGGGCCCCCTGGACTCCCAGATACGCAGTATTTT. Residues: CATSSGPPGLPDTQYF. This chain uses TRBV24-1 with TRBJ2-3, with D maybe TRBD2 (5 bases). The CDR3 sequence is 16 residues long. V was pared by 7 bases and J by 4 bases, with 20 bases between. Germline V gene lookup returns CDR1 KGHDR and CDR2 SFDVKD.

On this clone: Other DNA sequences from this sample encode an identical CDR3 as well. The chain has TRBV5-1 and TRBJ1-5, with D maybe TRBD1 (6 bases). Trimming removed 0 bases from V and 4 bases from J, with 8 bases in between. CDR1 and CDR2 (germline): SGHRS, YFSETQ. This CDR3 has 14 residues. CDR3 region: CASSLGGGNQPQHF. The CDR3 DNA reads TGCGCCAGCAGCTTGGGAGGGGGAAATCAGCCCCAGCATTTT.

The chain employs TRBV29-1 and TRBJ1-2, with D unclear. The ends were cut back, 3 bases at V and 4 bases at J, with 9 bases in the middle. Germline V gene lookup returns CDR1 SQVTM and CDR2 ANQGSEA. The CDR3 is 12 residues long. Here the CDR3 reads CSVEGSFYGYTF. The CDR3 DNA reads TGCAGCGTTGAGGGCAGCTTCTATGGCTACACCTTC.

The chain is built from TRBV12-3 or TRBV12-4 and TRBJ2-3, with 7 bases fitting TRBD1. This CDR3 region has 11 residues. The trim removed 6 bases at V and 10 bases at J, leaving 4 bases unmatched. The CDR3 sequence: CASSDRAPQYF. The CDR3, as DNA: TGTGCCAGCAGCGACAGGGCCCCGCAGTATTTT.

V and J are TRBV6-6 and TRBJ1-1, with TRBD1 as a possible D gene (5 bases). The germline CDR1 and CDR2 sequences are MNHNY and SVGAGI (reference sequence). The CDR3 is 11 residues long. Trimming removed 11 bases at V and 12 bases at J, with 19 bases between. As DNA, the CDR3 is TGTGCCGCCCAAGGGGTTATTTGGACTTTCTTT. This codes for CAAQGVIWTFF.

This chain connects TRBV30 to TRBJ2-2; 11 nucleotides align to TRBD1. The V segment lost 5 bases and the J segment 3 bases; nucleotides outside the gene matches: 8. Germline V gene data show CDR1 as GTSNPN and CDR2 as SVGIG (reference sequence). This CDR3 has 16 residues. This CDR3 is CAWGDRGYGYTGELFF. CDR3 nucleotides: TGTGCCTGGGGGGACAGGGGGTATGGGTACACCGGGGAGCTGTTTTTT.

The rearrangement links TRBV3-1 (or the pseudogene TRBV3-2) to TRBJ1-2, with a weak D call TRBD1 (5 bases). Trimming removed 5 bases from V and 7 bases from J, with 11 bases in between. Germline CDR1 reads LGHDT; CDR2 reads YNNKEL (reference sequence). The CDR3 runs 12 residues. The CDR3 nucleotides read TGTGCCAGCAGCGGGGCCGGAACTGGCTACACCTTC. Encoded protein: CASSGAGTGYTF.

The rearrangement joins TRBV5-1 to TRBJ2-4, with 8 bases fitting TRBD2. The CDR3 has 14 amino acids. From germline, CDR1 is SGHRS and CDR2 YFSETQ. After removal of 2 bases from V and 5 bases from J, the junction contained 3 bases not matched to a gene. CDR3 amino acids: CASSFDGGENIQYF. CDR3 coding DNA: TGCGCCAGCAGCTTCGACGGGGGGGAAAACATTCAGTACTTC.